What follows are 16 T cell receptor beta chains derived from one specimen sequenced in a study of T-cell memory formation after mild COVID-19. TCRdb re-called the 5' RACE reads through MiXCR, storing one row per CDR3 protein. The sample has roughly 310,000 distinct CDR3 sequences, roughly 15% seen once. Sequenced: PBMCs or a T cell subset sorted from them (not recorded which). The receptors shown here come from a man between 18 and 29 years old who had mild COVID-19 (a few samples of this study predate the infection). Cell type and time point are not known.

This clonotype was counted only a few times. The CDR3 DNA sequence: TGTGCCAGCAGCCAAAGGAGGGAGCTGTTTTTT. It specifies CASSQRRELFF. The J gene is TRBJ2-2, the V gene TRBV3-1; D is uncertain. The CDR3 runs to 11 residues. V was clipped by 2 bases and J by 9 bases, with 4 bases between them. Germline V gene data show CDR1 as LGHDT and CDR2 as YNNKEL (reference sequence). Variable domain in full (rest from reference TRBV3-1 and TRBJ2-2): DTAVSQTPKYLVTQMGNDKSIKCEQNLGHDTMYWYKQDSKKFLKIMFSYNNKELIINETVPNRFSPKSPDKAHLNLHINSLELGDSAVYFCASSQRRELFFGEGSRLTVL.

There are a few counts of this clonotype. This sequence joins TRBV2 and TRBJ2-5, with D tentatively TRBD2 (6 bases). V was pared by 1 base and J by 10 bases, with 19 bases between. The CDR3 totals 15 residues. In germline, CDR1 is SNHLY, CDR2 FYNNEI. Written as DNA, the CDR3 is TGTGCCAGCAGTGAAGGAGGAGGGCCCCCTGAGGGCCAGTACTTC. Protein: CASSEGGGPPEGQYF.

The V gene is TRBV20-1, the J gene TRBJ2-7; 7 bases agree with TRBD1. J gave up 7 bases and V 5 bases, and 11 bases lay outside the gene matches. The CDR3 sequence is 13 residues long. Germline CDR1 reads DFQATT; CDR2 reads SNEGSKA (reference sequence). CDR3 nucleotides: TGCAGTGCTCGTAACAGGGGATCGGGAGAGCAGTACGTC. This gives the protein CSARNRGSGEQYV.

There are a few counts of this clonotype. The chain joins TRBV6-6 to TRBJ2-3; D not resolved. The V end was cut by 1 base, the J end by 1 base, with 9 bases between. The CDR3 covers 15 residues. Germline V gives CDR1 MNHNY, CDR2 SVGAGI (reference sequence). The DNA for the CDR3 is TGTGCCAGCAGTTACTACTCGCCAGGCACAGATACGCAGTATTTT. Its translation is CASSYYSPGTDTQYF.

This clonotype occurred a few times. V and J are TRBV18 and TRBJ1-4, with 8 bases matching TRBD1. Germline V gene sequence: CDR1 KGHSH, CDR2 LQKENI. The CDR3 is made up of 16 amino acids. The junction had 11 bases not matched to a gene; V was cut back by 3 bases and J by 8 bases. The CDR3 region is CASSPGLGQGREKLFF. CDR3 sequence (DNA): TGTGCCAGCTCACCTGGGCTCGGACAGGGCAGAGAAAAACTGTTTTTT.

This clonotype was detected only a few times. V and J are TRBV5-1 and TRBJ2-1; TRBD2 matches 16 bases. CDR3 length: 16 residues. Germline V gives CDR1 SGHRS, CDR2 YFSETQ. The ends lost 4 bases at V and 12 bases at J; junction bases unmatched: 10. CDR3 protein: CASSTGLAGGNEMQFF. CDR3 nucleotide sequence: TGCGCCAGCAGCACGGGACTAGCGGGGGGGAATGAGATGCAGTTCTTC.

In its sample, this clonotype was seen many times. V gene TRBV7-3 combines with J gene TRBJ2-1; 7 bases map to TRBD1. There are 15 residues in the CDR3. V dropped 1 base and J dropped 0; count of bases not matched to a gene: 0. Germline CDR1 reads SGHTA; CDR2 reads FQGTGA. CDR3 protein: CASSLNRGSYNEQFF. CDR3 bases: TGTGCCAGCAGCTTAAACAGGGGCTCCTACAATGAGCAGTTCTTC.

This CDR3 reads CASGQAGSGETQYF. In DNA form, the CDR3 reads TGTGCCAGCGGGCAAGCGGGGTCGGGAGAGACCCAGTACTTC. The V call is TRBV28, the J call TRBJ2-5, with 7 bases aligning to TRBD2. Germline CDR1 and CDR2: MDHEN and SYDVKM. CDR3 length: 14 amino acids. V gave up 8 bases and J gave up 4 bases; unmatched junction bases: 10.

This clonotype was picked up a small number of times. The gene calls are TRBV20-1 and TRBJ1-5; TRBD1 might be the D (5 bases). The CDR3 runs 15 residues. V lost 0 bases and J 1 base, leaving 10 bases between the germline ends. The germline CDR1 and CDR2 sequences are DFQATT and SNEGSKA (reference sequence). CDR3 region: CSARDFGASNQPQHF. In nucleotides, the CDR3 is TGCAGTGCTAGAGATTTCGGGGCGAGCAATCAGCCCCAGCATTTT.

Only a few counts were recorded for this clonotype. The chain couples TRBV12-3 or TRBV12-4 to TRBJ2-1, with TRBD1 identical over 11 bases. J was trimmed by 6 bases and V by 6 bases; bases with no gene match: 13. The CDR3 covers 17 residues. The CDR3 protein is CASRGDRGKVWSNEQFF. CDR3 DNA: TGTGCCAGCAGGGGGGACAGGGGGAAGGTGTGGAGCAATGAGCAGTTCTTC.

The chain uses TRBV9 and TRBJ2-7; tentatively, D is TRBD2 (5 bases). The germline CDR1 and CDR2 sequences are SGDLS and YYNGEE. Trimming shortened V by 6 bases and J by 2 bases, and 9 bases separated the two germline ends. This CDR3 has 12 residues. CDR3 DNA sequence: TGTGCCAGCAACCCCGGGGCCTACGAGCAGTACGTC. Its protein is CASNPGAYEQYV.

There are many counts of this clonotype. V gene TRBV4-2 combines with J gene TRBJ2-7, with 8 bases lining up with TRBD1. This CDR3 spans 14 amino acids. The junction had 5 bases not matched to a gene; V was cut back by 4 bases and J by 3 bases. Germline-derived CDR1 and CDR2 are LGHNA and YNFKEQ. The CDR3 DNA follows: TGTGCCAGCAGCCCCGGACAGGGAGACTACGAGCAGTACTTC. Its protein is CASSPGQGDYEQYF.

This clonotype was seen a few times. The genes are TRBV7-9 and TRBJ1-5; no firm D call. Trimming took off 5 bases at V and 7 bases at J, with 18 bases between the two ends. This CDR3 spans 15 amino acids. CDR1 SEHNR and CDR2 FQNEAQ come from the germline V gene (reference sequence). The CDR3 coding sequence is TGTGCCAGCAGCCCGTCGACCGGGTACGGGCAGCCCCAGCATTTT. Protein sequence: CASSPSTGYGQPQHF.

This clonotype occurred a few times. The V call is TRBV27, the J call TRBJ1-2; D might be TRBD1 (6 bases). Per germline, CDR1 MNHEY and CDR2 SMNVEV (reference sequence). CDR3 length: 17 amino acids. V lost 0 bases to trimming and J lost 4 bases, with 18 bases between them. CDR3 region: CASSLSWGDTNLYGYTF. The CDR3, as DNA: TGTGCCAGCAGTTTATCGTGGGGGGACACCAACCTCTATGGCTACACCTTC.

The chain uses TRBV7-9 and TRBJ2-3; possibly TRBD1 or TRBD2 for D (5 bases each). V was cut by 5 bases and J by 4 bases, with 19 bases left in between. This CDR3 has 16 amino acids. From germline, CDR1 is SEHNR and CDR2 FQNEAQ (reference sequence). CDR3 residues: CASSRGWRRPADTQYF. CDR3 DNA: TGTGCCAGCAGCCGGGGCTGGCGGCGACCTGCAGATACGCAGTATTTT. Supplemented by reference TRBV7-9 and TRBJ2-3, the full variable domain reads DTGVSQNPRHKITKRGQNVTFRCDPISEHNRLYWYRQTLGQGPEFLTYFQNEAQLEKSRLLSDRFSAERPKGSFSTLEIQRTEQGDSAMYLCASSRGWRRPADTQYFGPGTRLTVL.

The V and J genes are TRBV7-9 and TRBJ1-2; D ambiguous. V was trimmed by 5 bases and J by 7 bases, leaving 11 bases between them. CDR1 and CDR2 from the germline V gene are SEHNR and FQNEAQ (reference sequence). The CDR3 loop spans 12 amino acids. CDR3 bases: TGTGCCAGCAGCCCAGGACGTGTTGGCTACACCTTC. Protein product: CASSPGRVGYTF.